Listed here are 3 T cell receptor beta chains from one sample, sequenced in a study of T cells in Graves' hyperthyroidism and ophthalmopathy. The source material, RNA transcripts, was used to amplify TCR beta CDR3 regions. The primer set for the first-round RT-PCR of the TCR CDR3 was HTBI. A single record per CDR3 protein comes from TCRdb applying MiXCR to the multiplex PCR reads. Of around 520,000 distinct CDR3 sequences in the sample, 14% were seen once. Sequencing was carried out using blood. The source of these receptors is a woman aged 40 to 50 with Graves' hyperthyroidism.

CDR3 in amino acids: CASSPRDSRRNSPLHF. As DNA, the CDR3 is TGTGCCAGTAGTCCCCGGGACAGCAGGAGAAATTCACCCCTCCACTTT. The J gene is TRBJ1-6, the V gene TRBV19; TRBD1 matches at 7 bases. Germline CDR1 LNHDA, CDR2 SQIVND (reference sequence). Germline trimming cut 5 bases from V and 7 bases from J; bases unmatched to any gene: 11. The CDR3 is 16 residues long.

J is TRBJ1-5 and V is TRBV25-1; unclear D gene. The CDR3 totals 12 residues. Germline V gene data show CDR1 as MGHDK and CDR2 as SYGVNS. With 4 bases removed from V and 6 bases from J, the gap between germline ends came to 7 bases. As DNA, the CDR3 is TGTGCCAGCAGTGGGGCCAGTCAGCCCCAGCATTTT. It specifies CASSGASQPQHF.

This clonotype was found many times. CDR3 in amino acids: CASSEEVGRRAYEQYF. The CDR3 nucleotides read TGTGCCAGCAGTGAAGAGGTGGGTCGTAGGGCCTACGAGCAGTACTTC. The genes are TRBV2 and TRBJ2-7; D gene unclear. The CDR3 loop spans 16 amino acids. Trimming took off 1 base at V and 2 bases at J, with 15 bases between the two ends. Germline V lookup: CDR1 SNHLY, CDR2 FYNNEI. Drawing the rest from reference TRBV2 and TRBJ2-7, the complete variable domain is EPEVTQTPSHQVTQMGQEVILRCVPISNHLYFYWYRQILGQKVEFLVSFYNNEISEKSEIFDDQFSVERPDGSNFTLKIRSTKLEDSAMYFCASSEEVGRRAYEQYFGPGTRLTVT.